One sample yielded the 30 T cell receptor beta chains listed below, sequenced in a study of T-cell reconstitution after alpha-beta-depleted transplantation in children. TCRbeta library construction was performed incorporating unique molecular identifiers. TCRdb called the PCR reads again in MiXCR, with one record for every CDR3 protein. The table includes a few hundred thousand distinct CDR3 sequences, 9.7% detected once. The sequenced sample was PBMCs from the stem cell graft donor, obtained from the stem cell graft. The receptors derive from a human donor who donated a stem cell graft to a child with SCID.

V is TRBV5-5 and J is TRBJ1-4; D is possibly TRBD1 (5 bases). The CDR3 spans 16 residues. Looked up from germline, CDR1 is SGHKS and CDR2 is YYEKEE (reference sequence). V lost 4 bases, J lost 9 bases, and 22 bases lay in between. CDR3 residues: CASSGDGIQIPKKLFF. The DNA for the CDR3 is TGTGCCAGCAGCGGGGACGGGATCCAAATACCTAAAAAACTGTTTTTT.

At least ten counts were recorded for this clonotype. The CDR3 protein is CSARAYRNTEAFF. The CDR3 nucleotides read TGCAGTGCTAGAGCTTACAGGAACACTGAAGCTTTCTTT. The rearrangement links TRBV20-1 to TRBJ1-1; D call uncertain. CDR1 and CDR2 from the germline V gene are DFQATT and SNEGSKA (reference sequence). V was trimmed by 1 base and J by 1 base, leaving 7 bases between them. This CDR3 contains 13 residues.

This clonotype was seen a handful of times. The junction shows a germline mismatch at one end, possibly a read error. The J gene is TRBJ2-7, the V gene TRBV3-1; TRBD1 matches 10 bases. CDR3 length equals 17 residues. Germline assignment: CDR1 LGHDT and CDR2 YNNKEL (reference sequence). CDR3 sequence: CTSSFTLGTGDSYEQYF. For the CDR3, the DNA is TGTACCAGCAGCTTTACCCTCGGGACAGGGGATTCCTACGAGCAGTACTTC.

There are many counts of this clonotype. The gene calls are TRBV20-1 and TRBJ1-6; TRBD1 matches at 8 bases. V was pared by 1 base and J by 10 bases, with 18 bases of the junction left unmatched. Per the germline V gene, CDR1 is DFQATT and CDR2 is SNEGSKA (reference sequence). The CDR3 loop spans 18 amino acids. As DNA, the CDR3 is TGCAGTGCTAGAGGACCAGGGGGCCGGAGTCCCACTATGTCACCCCTCCACTTT. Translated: CSARGPGGRSPTMSPLHF.

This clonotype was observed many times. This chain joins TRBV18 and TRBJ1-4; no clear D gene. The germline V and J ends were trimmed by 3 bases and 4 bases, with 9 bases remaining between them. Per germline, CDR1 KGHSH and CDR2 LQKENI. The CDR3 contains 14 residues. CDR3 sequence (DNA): TGTGCCAGCTCACCTGGCCCCAATAATGAAAAACTGTTTTTT. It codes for CASSPGPNNEKLFF. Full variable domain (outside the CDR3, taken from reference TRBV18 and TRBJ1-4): NAGVMQNPRHLVRRRGQEARLRCSPMKGHSHVYWYRQLPEEGLKFMVYLQKENIIDESGMPKERFSAEFPKEGPSILRIQQVVRGDSAAYFCASSPGPNNEKLFFGSGTQLSVL.

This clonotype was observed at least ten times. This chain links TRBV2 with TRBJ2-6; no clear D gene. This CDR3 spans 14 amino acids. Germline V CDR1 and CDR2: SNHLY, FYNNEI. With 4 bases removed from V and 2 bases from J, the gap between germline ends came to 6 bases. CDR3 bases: TGTGCCAGCAGTGGCGGAACTGGGGCCAACGTCCTGACTTTC. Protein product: CASSGGTGANVLTF.

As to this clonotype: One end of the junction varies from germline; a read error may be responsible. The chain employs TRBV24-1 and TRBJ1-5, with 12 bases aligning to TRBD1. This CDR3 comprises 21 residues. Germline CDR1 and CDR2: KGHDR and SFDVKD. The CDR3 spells CAASDLHTDRDRGLSNQPQHF. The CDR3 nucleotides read TGTGCCGCCAGTGATTTGCATACCGACCGGGACAGGGGGCTTAGCAATCAGCCCCAGCATTTT.

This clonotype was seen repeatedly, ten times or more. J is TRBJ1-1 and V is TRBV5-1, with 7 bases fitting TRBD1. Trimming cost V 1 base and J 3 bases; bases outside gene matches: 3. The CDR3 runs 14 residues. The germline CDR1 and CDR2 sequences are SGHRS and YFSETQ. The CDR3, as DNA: TGCGCCAGCAGCTTGACAGGGGTCGACACTGAAGCTTTCTTT. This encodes CASSLTGVDTEAFF.

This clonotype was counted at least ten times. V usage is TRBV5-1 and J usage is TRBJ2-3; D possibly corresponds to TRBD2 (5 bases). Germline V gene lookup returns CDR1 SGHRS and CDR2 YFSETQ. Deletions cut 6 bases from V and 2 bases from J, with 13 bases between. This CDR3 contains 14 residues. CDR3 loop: CASMLAPPTDTQYF. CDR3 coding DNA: TGCGCCAGCATGCTAGCTCCCCCCACAGATACGCAGTATTTT. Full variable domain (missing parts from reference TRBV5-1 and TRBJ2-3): KAGVTQTPRYLIKTRGQQVTLSCSPISGHRSVSWYQQTPGQGLQFLFEYFSETQRNKGNFPGRFSGRQFSNSRSEMNVSTLELGDSALYLCASMLAPPTDTQYFGPGTRLTVL.

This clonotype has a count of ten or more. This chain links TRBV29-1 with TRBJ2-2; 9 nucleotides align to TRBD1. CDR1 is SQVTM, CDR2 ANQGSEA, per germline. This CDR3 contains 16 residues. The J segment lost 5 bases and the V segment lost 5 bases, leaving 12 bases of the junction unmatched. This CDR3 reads CSVLWVGQGETGELFF. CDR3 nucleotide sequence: TGCAGCGTTCTATGGGTGGGACAGGGAGAAACCGGGGAGCTGTTTTTT.

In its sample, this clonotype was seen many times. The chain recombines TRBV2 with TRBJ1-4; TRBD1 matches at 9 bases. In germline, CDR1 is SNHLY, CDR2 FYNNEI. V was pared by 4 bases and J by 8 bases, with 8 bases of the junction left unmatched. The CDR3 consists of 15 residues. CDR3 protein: CASSGQGTGSEKLFF. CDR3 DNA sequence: TGTGCCAGCAGTGGGCAGGGGACAGGGAGCGAAAAACTGTTTTTT.

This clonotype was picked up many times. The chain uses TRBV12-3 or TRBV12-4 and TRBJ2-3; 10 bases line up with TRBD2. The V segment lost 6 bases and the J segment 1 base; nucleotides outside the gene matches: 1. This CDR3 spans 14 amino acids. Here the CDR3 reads CASSLAGGTDTQYF. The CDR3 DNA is TGTGCCAGCAGCCTAGCGGGGGGCACAGATACGCAGTATTTT.

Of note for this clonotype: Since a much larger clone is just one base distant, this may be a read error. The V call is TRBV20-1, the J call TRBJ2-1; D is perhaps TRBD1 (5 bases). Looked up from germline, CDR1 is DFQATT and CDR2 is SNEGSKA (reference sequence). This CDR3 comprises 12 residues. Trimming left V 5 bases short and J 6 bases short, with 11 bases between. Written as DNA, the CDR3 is TGCAGTGCTCCGTGTGACAGCAATGAGCAGTTCTTC. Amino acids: CSAPCDSNEQFF.

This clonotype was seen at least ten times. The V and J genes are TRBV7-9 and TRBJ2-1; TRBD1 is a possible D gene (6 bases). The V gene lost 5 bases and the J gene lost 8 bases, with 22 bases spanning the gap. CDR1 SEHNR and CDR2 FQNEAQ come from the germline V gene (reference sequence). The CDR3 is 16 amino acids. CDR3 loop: CASSPPTGRDMHEQFF. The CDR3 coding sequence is TGTGCCAGCAGCCCCCCAACAGGGCGAGATATGCATGAGCAGTTCTTC. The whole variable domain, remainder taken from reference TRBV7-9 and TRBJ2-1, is DTGVSQNPRHKITKRGQNVTFRCDPISEHNRLYWYRQTLGQGPEFLTYFQNEAQLEKSRLLSDRFSAERPKGSFSTLEIQRTEQGDSAMYLCASSPPTGRDMHEQFFGPGTRLTVL.

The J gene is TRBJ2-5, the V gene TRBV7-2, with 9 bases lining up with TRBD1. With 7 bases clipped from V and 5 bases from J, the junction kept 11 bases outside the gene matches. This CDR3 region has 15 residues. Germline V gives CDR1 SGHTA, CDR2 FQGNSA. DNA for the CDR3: TGTGCCAGCACCTTTACAGGGGGCGAGTGGGAGACCCAGTACTTC. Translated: CASTFTGGEWETQYF.

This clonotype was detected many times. The CDR3 DNA sequence: TGCGCCAGCAGCAAGGACAGGGCGGACACCGGGGAGCTGTTTTTT. It yields the protein CASSKDRADTGELFF. The J gene is TRBJ2-2, the V gene TRBV5-1; 8 nucleotides match TRBD1. Losses at the gene ends were 4 bases for V and 3 bases for J; bases not matched to a gene: 5. This CDR3 contains 15 residues. Germline V lookup: CDR1 SGHRS, CDR2 YFSETQ.

The CDR3 nucleotides read TGTGCCAGCAGTGAATCAGGAGAAAAACTGTTTTTT. Its protein is CASSESGEKLFF. The genes are TRBV2 and TRBJ1-4; no firm D call. Looked up from germline, CDR1 is SNHLY and CDR2 is FYNNEI. V lost 2 bases to trimming and J lost 8 bases, with 6 bases between them. This CDR3 is 12 amino acids long.

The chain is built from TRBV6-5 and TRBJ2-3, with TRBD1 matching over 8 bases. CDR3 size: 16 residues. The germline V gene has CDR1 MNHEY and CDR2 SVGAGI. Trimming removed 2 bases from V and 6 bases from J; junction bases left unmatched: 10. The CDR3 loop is CASSYQTGTGRDTQYF. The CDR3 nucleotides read TGTGCCAGCAGTTACCAAACAGGGACAGGTCGGGATACGCAGTATTTT.

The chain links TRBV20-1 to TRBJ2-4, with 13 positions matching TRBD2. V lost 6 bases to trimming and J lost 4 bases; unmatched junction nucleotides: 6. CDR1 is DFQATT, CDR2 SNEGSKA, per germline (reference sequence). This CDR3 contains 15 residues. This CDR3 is CSAPGLAGNKNIQYF. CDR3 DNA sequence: TGCAGTGCGCCGGGACTAGCGGGAAATAAAAACATTCAGTACTTC.

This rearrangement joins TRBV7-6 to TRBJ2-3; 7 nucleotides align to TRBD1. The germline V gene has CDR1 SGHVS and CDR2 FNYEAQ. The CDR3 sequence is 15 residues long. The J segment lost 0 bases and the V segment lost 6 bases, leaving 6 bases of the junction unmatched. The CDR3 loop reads CASRLTGVSTDTQYF. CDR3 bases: TGTGCCAGCAGACTTACAGGGGTTAGCACAGATACGCAGTATTTT.

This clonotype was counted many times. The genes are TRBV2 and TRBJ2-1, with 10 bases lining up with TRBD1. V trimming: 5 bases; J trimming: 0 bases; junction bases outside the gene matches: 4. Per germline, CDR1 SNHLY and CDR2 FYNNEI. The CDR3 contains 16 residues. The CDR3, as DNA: TGTGCCAGCAGTTATCGGACAGGGGGCTCCTACAATGAGCAGTTCTTC. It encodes CASSYRTGGSYNEQFF. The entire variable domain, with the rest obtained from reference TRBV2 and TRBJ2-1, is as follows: EPEVTQTPSHQVTQMGQEVILRCVPISNHLYFYWYRQILGQKVEFLVSFYNNEISEKSEIFDDQFSVERPDGSNFTLKIRSTKLEDSAMYFCASSYRTGGSYNEQFFGPGTRLTVL.

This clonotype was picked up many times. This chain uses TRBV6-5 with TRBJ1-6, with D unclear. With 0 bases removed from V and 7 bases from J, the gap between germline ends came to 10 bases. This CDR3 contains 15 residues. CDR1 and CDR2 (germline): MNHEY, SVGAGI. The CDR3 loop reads CASSYSRGFNSPLHF. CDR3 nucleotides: TGTGCCAGCAGTTACTCACGAGGATTCAATTCACCCCTCCACTTT.

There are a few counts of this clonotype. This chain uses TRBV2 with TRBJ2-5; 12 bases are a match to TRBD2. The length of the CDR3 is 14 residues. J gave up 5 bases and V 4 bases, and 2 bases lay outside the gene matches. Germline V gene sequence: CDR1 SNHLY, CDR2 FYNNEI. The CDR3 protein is CASSVLAGGETQYF. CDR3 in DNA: TGTGCCAGCAGTGTTCTAGCGGGGGGGGAGACCCAGTACTTC.

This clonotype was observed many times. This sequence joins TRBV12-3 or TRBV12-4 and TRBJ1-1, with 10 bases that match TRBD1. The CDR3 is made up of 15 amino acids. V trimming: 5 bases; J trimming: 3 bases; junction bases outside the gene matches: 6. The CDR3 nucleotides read TGTGCCAGCAGTCGCCGACAGGGGGCATACACTGAAGCTTTCTTT. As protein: CASSRRQGAYTEAFF.

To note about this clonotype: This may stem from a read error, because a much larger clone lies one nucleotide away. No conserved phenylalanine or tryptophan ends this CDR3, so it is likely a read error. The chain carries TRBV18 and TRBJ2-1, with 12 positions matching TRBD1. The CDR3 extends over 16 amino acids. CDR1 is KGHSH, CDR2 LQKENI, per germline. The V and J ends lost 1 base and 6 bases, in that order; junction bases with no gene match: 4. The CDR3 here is CASSPQGTGGPNEQFI. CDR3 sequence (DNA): TGTGCCAGCTCACCACAAGGGACAGGGGGCCCCAATGAGCAGTTCATC.

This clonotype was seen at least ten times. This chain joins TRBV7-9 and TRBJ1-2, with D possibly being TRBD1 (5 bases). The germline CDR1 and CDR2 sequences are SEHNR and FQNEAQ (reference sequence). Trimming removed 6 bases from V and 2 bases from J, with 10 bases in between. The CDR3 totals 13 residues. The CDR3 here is CASSWAGNYGYTF. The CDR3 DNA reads TGTGCCAGCAGTTGGGCAGGGAACTATGGCTACACCTTC.

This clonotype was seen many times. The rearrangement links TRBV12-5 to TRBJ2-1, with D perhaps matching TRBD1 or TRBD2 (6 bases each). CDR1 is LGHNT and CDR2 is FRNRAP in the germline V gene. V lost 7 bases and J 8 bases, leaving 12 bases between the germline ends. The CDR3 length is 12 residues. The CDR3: CASEGGGDEQFF. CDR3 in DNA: TGTGCTAGTGAGGGGGGTGGGGATGAGCAGTTCTTC.

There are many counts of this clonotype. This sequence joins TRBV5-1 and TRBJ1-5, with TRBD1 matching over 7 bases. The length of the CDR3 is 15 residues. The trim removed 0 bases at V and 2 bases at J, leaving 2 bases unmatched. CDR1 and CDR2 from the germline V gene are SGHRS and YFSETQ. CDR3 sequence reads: CASSLGQGGNQPQHF. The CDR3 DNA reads TGCGCCAGCAGCTTGGGACAGGGCGGCAATCAGCCCCAGCATTTT.

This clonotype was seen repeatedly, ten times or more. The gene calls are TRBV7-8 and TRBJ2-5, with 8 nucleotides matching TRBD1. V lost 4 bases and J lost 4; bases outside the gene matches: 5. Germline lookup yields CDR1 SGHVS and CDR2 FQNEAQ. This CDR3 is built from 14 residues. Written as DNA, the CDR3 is TGTGCCAGCAGCTCCGGGACAGGCGGAGAGACCCAGTACTTC. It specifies CASSSGTGGETQYF.

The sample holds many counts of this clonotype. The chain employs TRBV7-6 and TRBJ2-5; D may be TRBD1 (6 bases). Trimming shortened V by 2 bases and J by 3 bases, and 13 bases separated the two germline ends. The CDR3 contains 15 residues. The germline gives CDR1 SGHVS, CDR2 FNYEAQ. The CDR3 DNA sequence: TGTGCCAGCAGCTTAACAGGGAGATTAGAAGAGACCCAGTACTTC. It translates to CASSLTGRLEETQYF.